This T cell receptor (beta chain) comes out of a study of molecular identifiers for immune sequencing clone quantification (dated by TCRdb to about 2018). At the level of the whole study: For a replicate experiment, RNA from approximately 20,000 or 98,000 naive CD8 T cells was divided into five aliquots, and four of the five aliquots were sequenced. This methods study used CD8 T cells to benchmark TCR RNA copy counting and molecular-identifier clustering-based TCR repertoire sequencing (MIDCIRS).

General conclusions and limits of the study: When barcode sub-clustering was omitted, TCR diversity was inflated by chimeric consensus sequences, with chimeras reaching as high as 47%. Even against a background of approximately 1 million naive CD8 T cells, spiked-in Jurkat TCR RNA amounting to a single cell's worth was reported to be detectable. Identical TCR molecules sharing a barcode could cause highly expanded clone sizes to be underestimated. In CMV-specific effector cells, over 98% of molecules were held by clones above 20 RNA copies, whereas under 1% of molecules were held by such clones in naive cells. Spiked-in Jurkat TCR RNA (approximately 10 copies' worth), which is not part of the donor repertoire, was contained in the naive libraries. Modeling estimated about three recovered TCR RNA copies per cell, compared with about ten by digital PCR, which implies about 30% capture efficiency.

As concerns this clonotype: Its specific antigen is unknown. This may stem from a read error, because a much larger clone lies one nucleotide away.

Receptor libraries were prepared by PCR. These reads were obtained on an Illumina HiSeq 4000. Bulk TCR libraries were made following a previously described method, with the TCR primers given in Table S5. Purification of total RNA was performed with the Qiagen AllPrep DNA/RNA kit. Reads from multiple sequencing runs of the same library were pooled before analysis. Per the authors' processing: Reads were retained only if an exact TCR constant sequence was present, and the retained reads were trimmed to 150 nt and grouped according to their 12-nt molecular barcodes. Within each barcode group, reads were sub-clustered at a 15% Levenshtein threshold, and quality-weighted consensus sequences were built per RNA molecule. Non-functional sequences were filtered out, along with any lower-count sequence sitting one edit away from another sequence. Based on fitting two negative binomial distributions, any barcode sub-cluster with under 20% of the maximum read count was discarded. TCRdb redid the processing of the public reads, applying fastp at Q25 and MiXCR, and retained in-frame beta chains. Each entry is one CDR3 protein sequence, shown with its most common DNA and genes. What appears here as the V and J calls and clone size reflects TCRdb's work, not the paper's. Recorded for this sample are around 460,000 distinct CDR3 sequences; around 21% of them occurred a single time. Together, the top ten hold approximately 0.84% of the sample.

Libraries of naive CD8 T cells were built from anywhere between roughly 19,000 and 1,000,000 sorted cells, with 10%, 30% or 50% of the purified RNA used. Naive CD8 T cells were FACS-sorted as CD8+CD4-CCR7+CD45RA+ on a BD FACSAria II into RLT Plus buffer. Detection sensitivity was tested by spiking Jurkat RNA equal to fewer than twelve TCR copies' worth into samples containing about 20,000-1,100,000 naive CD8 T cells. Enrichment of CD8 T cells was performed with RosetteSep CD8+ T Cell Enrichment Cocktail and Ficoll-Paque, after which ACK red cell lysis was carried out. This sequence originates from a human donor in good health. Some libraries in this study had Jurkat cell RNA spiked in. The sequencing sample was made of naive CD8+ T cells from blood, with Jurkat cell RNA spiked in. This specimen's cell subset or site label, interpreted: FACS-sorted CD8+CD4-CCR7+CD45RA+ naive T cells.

The CDR3 in this case is CASSQEDSSSSTDTRYF. The DNA sequence is given as TGCGCCAGCAGCCAAGAAGACAGTTCATCTAGCACAGATACGCGGTATTTT. The sequence joins TRBV4-3 to TRBJ2-3; the D match is possibly TRBD1 or TRBD2, with 5 bases aligned in each. Measured from the cysteine to the phenylalanine, the CDR3 is 17 residues long. Only the CDR3 DNA stays, 51 bases, in frame from base 1. CDR1 and CDR2 are drawn from the germline V gene: LGHNA, YSLEER.